Listed here is a single T cell receptor (beta chain). Its antigen is not identified. The CDR3 has 16 amino acids. The germline V gene has CDR1 MDHEN and CDR2 SYDVKM. V dropped 3 bases and J dropped 0; count of bases not matched to a gene: 8. The data belong to a study of T cell repertoires in cytomegalovirus infection. Study information: Public TCR beta signatures provided an indication of both CMV infection and a matching HLA type. Study outcomes and limitations: There were carriers of CMV plus the relevant HLA, and cumulative public TCR beta family frequency identified them. What dominated the ex vivo response were HLA-C-restricted CMV-specific TCR beta clonotypes.

TCRdb reanalysed the reads using MiXCR and keeps one entry per CDR3 protein. The table lists 560,000 or so distinct CDR3 sequences, approximately 15% of them singletons. The sample taken for sequencing was CD8+ T cells from PBMCs. This receptor was identified in a human donor in good health (CMV status not recorded). Some clones in this sample may be carry-over from other donors' samples. The chain couples TRBV28 to TRBJ2-7; 7 nucleotides match TRBD2. The CDR3 region has the DNA TGTGCCAGCAGTTTCGGCCCACTAGCGAGCTCCTACGAGCAGTACTTC. It specifies CASSFGPLASSYEQYF.